The 23 T cell receptor beta chains below all came from one sample that was sequenced in a study of blood T cell repertoires in COVID-19. Clones were sequenced by immunoSEQ multiplex PCR, and TCRdb holds only the in-frame ones, with some missing. This table holds about 190,000 clones, roughly 84% found once. Specimen: PBMCs or T cells enriched from blood (not recorded which). All receptors derive from a woman between 25 and 40 years old who had recovered from COVID-19.

This chain connects TRBV7-8 to TRBJ2-3; 9 nucleotides align to TRBD2. In germline, CDR1 is SGHVS, CDR2 FQNEAQ. The CDR3 sequence is 14 residues long. The V gene end was trimmed by 7 bases and the J gene end by 5 bases; junction bases not matched to a gene: 7. The CDR3 protein is CASTLAGVGDTQYF. CDR3 bases: TGTGCCAGCACGTTAGCGGGAGTTGGAGATACGCAGTATTTT.

This chain joins TRBV5-6 and TRBJ2-7; 10 bases agree with TRBD1. Trimming at V came to 2 bases and at J to 0 bases, leaving 2 bases not matched to a gene. Germline V gives CDR1 SGHDT, CDR2 YYEEEE. CDR3 size: 15 residues. The DNA of the CDR3 is TGTGCCAGCAGCTTCGGGACAGGGGTCTCCTACGAGCAGTACTTC. This codes for CASSFGTGVSYEQYF.

Comment on this clone: This sample includes further DNA sequences coding for the same CDR3. CDR3 coding DNA: TGTGCCAGCACCCTAGACAGGAACACTGAAGCTTTCTTT. Amino acid sequence: CASTLDRNTEAFF. This rearrangement joins TRBV12-3 or TRBV12-4 to TRBJ1-1; D might be TRBD1 (5 bases). This CDR3 contains 13 residues. V was cut by 7 bases and J by 1 base, with 10 bases left in between.

In this sample, this clone turned up a few times. The genes are TRBV7-2 and TRBJ2-5, with TRBD2 matching over 8 bases. With V trimmed by 5 bases and J by 2 bases, 10 bases remained unmatched. The V gene's germline CDR1 is SGHTA and CDR2 FQGNSA. This CDR3 has 16 residues. The CDR3 coding sequence is TGTGCCAGCAGCCTCGCGGGGGGACCGGGGCAAGAGACCCAGTACTTC. Translation gives CASSLAGGPGQETQYF.

This clone was found a few times. The gene calls are TRBV12-5 and TRBJ1-2; D is uncertain. CDR1 is LGHNT and CDR2 is FRNRAP in the germline V gene. With 5 bases removed from V and 4 bases from J, the gap between germline ends came to 14 bases. This CDR3 region has 14 residues. This CDR3 is CASGARKTTYGYTF. The CDR3, as DNA: TGTGCTAGTGGTGCCAGGAAAACCACCTATGGCTACACCTTC.

The chain carries TRBV5-1 and TRBJ1-5; D not certain. V was pared by 1 base and J by 4 bases, with 9 bases between. Germline values: CDR1 SGHRS, CDR2 YFSETQ. This CDR3 region has 14 residues. CDR3 DNA sequence: TGCGCCAGCAGCTTGAGAGCCGAGAATCAGCCCCAGCATTTT. Protein sequence: CASSLRAENQPQHF.

CDR3 in DNA: TGCGCCAGCAGCTTTGACGCTAGCTCCTACGAGCAGTACTTC. Its translation: CASSFDASSYEQYF. The chain employs TRBV4-1 and TRBJ2-7, with no clear D. Looked up from germline, CDR1 is MGHRA and CDR2 is YSYEKL. This CDR3 contains 14 residues. V lost 5 bases and J 0 bases, leaving 11 bases between the germline ends.

CDR3 sequence (DNA): TGTGCCACTGGGACAGCGAACACCGGGGAGCTGTTTTTT. It translates to CATGTANTGELFF. The chain carries TRBV28 and TRBJ2-2; 7 bases line up with TRBD1. V lost 10 bases and J lost 0; bases outside the gene matches: 2. The CDR3 totals 13 residues. Germline V gene sequence: CDR1 MDHEN, CDR2 SYDVKM. Looking up the rest from reference TRBV28 and TRBJ2-2 gives the full variable domain: DVKVTQSSRYLVKRTGEKVFLECVQDMDHENMFWYRQDPGLGLRLIYFSYDVKMKEKGDIPEGYSVSREKKERFSLILESASTNQTSMYLCATGTANTGELFFGEGSRLTVL.

The genes are TRBV19 and TRBJ2-2; tentative D call: TRBD2 (5 bases). Germline assignment: CDR1 LNHDA and CDR2 SQIVND (reference sequence). The CDR3 covers 13 residues. The CDR3 protein is CAGGQLATGELFF. CDR3 nucleotides: TGTGCGGGCGGGCAATTAGCTACCGGGGAGCTGTTTTTT.

This clone was recorded at least ten times. The J gene is TRBJ2-3, the V gene TRBV29-1; TRBD2 agrees at 7 bases. The CDR3 has 14 residues. The V segment lost 4 bases and the J segment 1 base; nucleotides outside the gene matches: 5. Germline CDR1 reads SQVTM; CDR2 reads ANQGSEA. CDR3 sequence (DNA): TGCAGCGTTGCAGCTAGCGGACGCACAGATACGCAGTATTTT. Its protein is CSVAASGRTDTQYF.

J is TRBJ2-7 and V is TRBV11-2; D is undetermined. CDR3 length: 14 residues. Trimming pared 7 bases from V and 0 bases from J, leaving 13 bases between. CDR1 SGHAT and CDR2 FQNNGV come from the germline V gene. DNA for the CDR3: TGTGCCAGCACGTATACGACGGGCTCCTACGAGCAGTACTTC. Its protein product is CASTYTTGSYEQYF. Filled out from reference TRBV11-2 and TRBJ2-7, the complete variable domain reads EAGVAQSPRYKIIEKRQSVAFWCNPISGHATLYWYQQILGQGPKLLIQFQNNGVVDDSQLPKDRFSAERLKGVDSTLKIQPAKLEDSAVYLCASTYTTGSYEQYFGPGTRLTVT.

The chain combines TRBV30 with TRBJ2-7, with 12 bases identical to TRBD2. After removal of 0 bases from V and 2 bases from J, the junction contained 5 bases not matched to a gene. The germline V gene encodes CDR1 GTSNPN and CDR2 SVGIG (reference sequence). This CDR3 contains 16 residues. The CDR3 bases are TGTGCCTGGAGTGTAAGACTAGCGGGAGCCCCCTACGAGCAGTACTTC. It yields the protein CAWSVRLAGAPYEQYF. Complete variable domain (other parts from reference TRBV30 and TRBJ2-7): SQTIHQWPATLVQPVGSPLSLECTVEGTSNPNLYWYRQAAGRGLQLLFYSVGIGQISSEVPQNLSASRPQDRQFILSSKKLLLSDSGFYLCAWSVRLAGAPYEQYFGPGTRLTVT.

Here the CDR3 DNA reads TGTGCCAGCAGTTTTATGGGGAGGGGGCAGCCCCAGCATTTT. Protein sequence: CASSFMGRGQPQHF. The rearrangement uses TRBV28 and TRBJ1-5; D possibly corresponds to TRBD1 (6 bases). CDR3 length: 14 residues. Trimming took off 3 bases at V and 7 bases at J, with 13 bases between the two ends. The germline CDR1 and CDR2 sequences are MDHEN and SYDVKM.

The table lists this clone with a few counts. The V gene is TRBV5-1, the J gene TRBJ2-1; the match to TRBD1 covers 10 bases. The CDR3 runs 16 residues. Germline-derived CDR1 and CDR2 are SGHRS and YFSETQ. Germline trimming cut 2 bases from V and 5 bases from J; bases unmatched to any gene: 7. CDR3 amino acids: CASSLGQGVRNNEQFF. CDR3 nucleotides: TGCGCCAGCAGCTTAGGACAGGGGGTCAGAAACAATGAGCAGTTCTTC.

The chain recombines TRBV7-9 with TRBJ1-6; 7 bases align to TRBD1. Germline V gives CDR1 SEHNR, CDR2 FQNEAQ (reference sequence). The length of the CDR3 is 19 residues. V trimming: 0 bases; J trimming: 0 bases; junction bases outside the gene matches: 8. The CDR3 reads CASSLAYRGFGSYNSPLHF. DNA of the CDR3: TGTGCCAGCAGCTTAGCCTACAGGGGATTCGGCTCCTATAATTCACCCCTCCACTTT.

The chain couples TRBV29-1 to TRBJ1-1, with no clear D. Germline V gene lookup returns CDR1 SQVTM and CDR2 ANQGSEA. The V and J ends lost 7 bases and 1 base respectively, with 4 bases between them. CDR3 length: 10 amino acids. In DNA form, the CDR3 reads TGCAGCGCTAGGAACACTGAAGCTTTCTTT. This sequence encodes CSARNTEAFF.

This clone has a single count. This sequence joins TRBV14 and TRBJ2-3; 8 bases align to TRBD1. The length of the CDR3 is 14 residues. Germline-derived CDR1 and CDR2 are SGHDN and FVKESK. V lost 6 bases to trimming and J lost 8 bases; unmatched junction nucleotides: 10. DNA for the CDR3: TGTGCCAGCAGTTTTCATCCCACAGGGGGTACGCAGTATTTT. Protein: CASSFHPTGGTQYF.

This rearrangement joins TRBV11-2 to TRBJ1-1; D possibly corresponds to TRBD1 (6 bases). The germline V gene encodes CDR1 SGHAT and CDR2 FQNNGV. CDR3 length: 14 residues. With 6 bases removed from V and 4 bases from J, the gap between germline ends came to 15 bases. The CDR3 loop reads CASRATRGSTEAFF. CDR3 bases: TGTGCCAGCAGAGCTACCAGGGGTTCCACTGAAGCTTTCTTT. The whole variable domain, filled in from reference TRBV11-2 and TRBJ1-1, reads EAGVAQSPRYKIIEKRQSVAFWCNPISGHATLYWYQQILGQGPKLLIQFQNNGVVDDSQLPKDRFSAERLKGVDSTLKIQPAKLEDSAVYLCASRATRGSTEAFFGQGTRLTVV.

V and J are TRBV28 and TRBJ1-5, with a weak D call TRBD1 (5 bases). The CDR3 loop spans 14 amino acids. Between the trimmed V and J ends, which lost 3 bases and 1 base, there was a span of 7 bases. The V gene's germline CDR1 is MDHEN and CDR2 SYDVKM. For the CDR3, the DNA is TGTGCCAGCAGTTTCGGGGGAAGCAATCAGCCCCAGCATTTT. Residues: CASSFGGSNQPQHF.

The rearrangement links TRBV11-3 to TRBJ2-3; no definite D call. The V and J ends lost 0 bases and 5 bases respectively, with 12 bases between them. The CDR3 is made up of 15 amino acids. CDR1 is SGHNT and CDR2 is YENEEA in the germline V gene. CDR3 DNA: TGTGCCAGCAGCTTAGAATTAGCCCCCAGAGATACGCAGTATTTT. This codes for CASSLELAPRDTQYF.

V usage is TRBV9 and J usage is TRBJ2-7, with 8 positions matching TRBD1. The V gene end was trimmed by 2 bases and the J gene end by 4 bases; junction bases not matched to a gene: 5. Germline V gene sequence: CDR1 SGDLS, CDR2 YYNGEE. There are 14 residues in the CDR3. The CDR3, as DNA: TGTGCCAGCAGCGTTTCAGGGGGCGTTTACGAGCAGTACTTC. It translates to CASSVSGGVYEQYF.

V usage is TRBV14 and J usage is TRBJ1-1; D might be TRBD1 (6 bases). The ends were cut back, 2 bases at V and 5 bases at J, with 9 bases in the middle. The CDR3 contains 13 residues. The germline V gene encodes CDR1 SGHDN and CDR2 FVKESK. CDR3 nucleotide sequence: TGTGCCAGCAGCCAAATTAGGGGGACTGAAGCTTTCTTT. Encoded protein: CASSQIRGTEAFF.

The chain combines TRBV12-5 with TRBJ2-1; 7 bases align to TRBD2. The length of the CDR3 is 13 residues. CDR1 is LGHNT, CDR2 FRNRAP, per germline. V was clipped by 7 bases and J by 6 bases; unmatched bases: 6. CDR3 loop: CASAGGGVNEQFF. The CDR3 DNA sequence: TGTGCTAGTGCTGGGGGAGGGGTCAATGAGCAGTTCTTC. Using reference TRBV12-5 and TRBJ2-1 for the parts outside the CDR3, the full variable domain is DARVTQTPRHKVTEMGQEVTMRCQPILGHNTVFWYRQTMMQGLELLAYFRNRAPLDDSGMPKDRFSAEMPDATLATLKIQPSEPRDSAVYFCASAGGGVNEQFFGPGTRLTVL.